The clone carrying this T cell receptor beta chain was recorded many times. Flow cytometry had shown expanded CD8+CD57+ cells in the patients chosen for sequencing. This entry is derived from a study of CD8+CD57+ T cells in acquired aplastic anemia. Germline values: CDR1 SGHAT, CDR2 FQDESV (reference sequence). Trimming removed 5 bases from V and 1 base from J, with 11 bases in between. This CDR3 comprises 14 residues. Genomic DNA acted as the template from which TCR beta VDJ combination and CDR3 sequence profiling were carried out. TCRdb itself ran the reads through MiXCR, one entry per CDR3 protein. The table lists 150,000 or so distinct CDR3 sequences, less than 50% of them singletons.

The genes are TRBV11-1 and TRBJ1-1, with a tentative D call TRBD1 (5 bases). This sequence was found in a human donor with aplastic anemia. Sequencing was performed on sorted CD4+, CD8+, or CD8+CD57+ T cells (not recorded which) from PBMCs. DNA of the CDR3: TGTGCCAGCAGCCTGGGACCGCCGAACACTGAAGCTTTCTTT. Amino acid sequence: CASSLGPPNTEAFF.